This T cell receptor (beta chain) stems from a study of OX40 agonist ivuxolimab in advanced cancers. Turning to the study itself: The dose-escalation group included hepatocellular carcinoma, melanoma, renal cell carcinoma and head and neck cancer.

Enrollment shut out patients with autoimmune disease history or systemic immunosuppression. The table lists this clone with a count of one. Here immunoSEQ multiplex PCR was the method, and the copy in TCRdb shows in-frame clones only, minus some. Here the sample spans tens of thousands of clones, about 86% being singletons. CDR3 size: 16 residues. The germline gives CDR1 SNHLY, CDR2 FYNNEI. J lost 0 bases, V lost 8 bases, and 9 bases had no gene match. The TCR comes from an adult with an advanced solid tumor such as melanoma, head and neck, liver or kidney cancer. Specimen: CD4+ or CD8+ T cells sorted from blood, collected in a trial of the OX40 agonist ivuxolimab. The chain couples TRBV2 to TRBJ2-4; 8 positions agree with TRBD1. The CDR3 here is CASGPGTGLAKNIQYF. Written as DNA, the CDR3 is TGTGCCAGCGGACCTGGGACAGGACTAGCCAAAAACATTCAGTACTTC.